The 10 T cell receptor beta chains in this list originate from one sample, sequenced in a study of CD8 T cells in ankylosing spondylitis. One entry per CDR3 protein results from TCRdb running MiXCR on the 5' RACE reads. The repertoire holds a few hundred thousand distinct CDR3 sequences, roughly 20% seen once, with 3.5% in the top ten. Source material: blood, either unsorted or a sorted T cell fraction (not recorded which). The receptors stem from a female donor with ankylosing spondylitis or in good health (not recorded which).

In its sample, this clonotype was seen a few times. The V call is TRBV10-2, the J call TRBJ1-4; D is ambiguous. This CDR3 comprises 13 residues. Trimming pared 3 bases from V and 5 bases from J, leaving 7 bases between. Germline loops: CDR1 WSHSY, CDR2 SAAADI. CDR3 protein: CASSEHSNEKLFF. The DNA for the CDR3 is TGCGCCAGCAGTGAACACTCGAATGAAAAACTGTTTTTT.

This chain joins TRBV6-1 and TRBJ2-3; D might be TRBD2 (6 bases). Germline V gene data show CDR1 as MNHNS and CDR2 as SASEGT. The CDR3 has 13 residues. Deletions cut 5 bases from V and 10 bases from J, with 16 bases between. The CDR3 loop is CASSPPGVRSQYF. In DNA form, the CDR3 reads TGTGCCAGCAGTCCGCCGGGGGTCAGGTCGCAGTATTTT.

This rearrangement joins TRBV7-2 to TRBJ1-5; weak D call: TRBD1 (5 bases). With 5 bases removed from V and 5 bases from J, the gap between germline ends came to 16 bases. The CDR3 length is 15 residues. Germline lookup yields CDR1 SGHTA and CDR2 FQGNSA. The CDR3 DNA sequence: TGTGCCAGCAGCGCGTCTCAGGGTGGATATCAGCCCCAGCATTTT. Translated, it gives CASSASQGGYQPQHF.

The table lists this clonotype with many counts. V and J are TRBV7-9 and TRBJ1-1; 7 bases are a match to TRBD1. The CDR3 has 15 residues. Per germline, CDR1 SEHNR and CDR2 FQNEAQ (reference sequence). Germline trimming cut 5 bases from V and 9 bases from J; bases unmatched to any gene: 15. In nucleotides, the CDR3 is TGTGCCAGCAGCCATATGGGAGACAGGGATAAAAAAGCTTTCTTT. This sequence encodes CASSHMGDRDKKAFF.

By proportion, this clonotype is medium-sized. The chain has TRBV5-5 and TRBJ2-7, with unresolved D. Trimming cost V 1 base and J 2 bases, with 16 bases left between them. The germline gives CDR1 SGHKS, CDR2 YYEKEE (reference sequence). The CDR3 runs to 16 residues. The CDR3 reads CASSLRVEAPTYEQYF. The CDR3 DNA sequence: TGTGCCAGCAGCTTGAGAGTTGAAGCACCAACCTACGAGCAGTACTTC. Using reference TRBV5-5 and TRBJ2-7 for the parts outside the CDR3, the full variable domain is DAGVTQSPTHLIKTRGQQVTLRCSPISGHKSVSWYQQVLGQGPQFIFQYYEKEERGRGNFPDRFSARQFPNYSSELNVNALLLGDSALYLCASSLRVEAPTYEQYFGPGTRLTVT.

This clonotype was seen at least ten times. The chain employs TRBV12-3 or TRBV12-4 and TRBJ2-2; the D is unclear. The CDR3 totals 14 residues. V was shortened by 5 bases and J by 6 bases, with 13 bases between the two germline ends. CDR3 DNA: TGTGCCAGCAGTCAACCCAGGTTCGCCGGGGAGCTGTTTTTT. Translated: CASSQPRFAGELFF.

The CDR3 sequence: CAWSDMSGTGRYGYTF. In DNA, the CDR3 is TGTGCCTGGAGTGATATGTCCGGGACAGGTAGATATGGCTACACCTTC. J is TRBJ1-2 and V is TRBV30; 8 nucleotides match TRBD1. CDR1 is GTSNPN and CDR2 is SVGIG in the germline V gene (reference sequence). The trim removed 1 base at V and 5 bases at J, leaving 12 bases unmatched. CDR3 length equals 16 residues.

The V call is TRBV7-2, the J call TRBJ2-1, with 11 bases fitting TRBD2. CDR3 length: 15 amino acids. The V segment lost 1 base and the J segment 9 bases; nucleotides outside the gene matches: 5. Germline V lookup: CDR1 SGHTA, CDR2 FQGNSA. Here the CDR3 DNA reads TGTGCCAGCAGCTTAGATACTAGCGGGAGTGGTGAGCAGTTCTTC. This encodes CASSLDTSGSGEQFF.

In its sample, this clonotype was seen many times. CDR3 sequence (DNA): TGTGCCAGCAGCCTACCGGGACAGGGGGCAAGCGAGCAGTACTTC. It codes for CASSLPGQGASEQYF. This sequence joins TRBV7-2 and TRBJ2-7; 12 nucleotides line up with TRBD1. CDR3 length equals 15 residues. J gave up 6 bases and V 5 bases, and 8 bases lay outside the gene matches. The germline V gene has CDR1 SGHTA and CDR2 FQGNSA. Combining the CDR3 with reference TRBV7-2 and TRBJ2-7 gives the whole variable domain GAGVSQSPSNKVTEKGKDVELRCDPISGHTALYWYRQSLGQGLEFLIYFQGNSAPDKSGLPSDRFSAERTGGSVSTLTIQRTQQEDSAVYLCASSLPGQGASEQYFGPGTRLTVT.

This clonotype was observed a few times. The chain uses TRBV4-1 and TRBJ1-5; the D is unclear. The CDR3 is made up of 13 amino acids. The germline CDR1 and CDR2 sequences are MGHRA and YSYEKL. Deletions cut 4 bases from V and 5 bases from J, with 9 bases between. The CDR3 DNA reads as TGCGCCAGCAGCCCTGCAGAATATCAGCCCCAGCATTTT. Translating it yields CASSPAEYQPQHF.